A selection of T cell receptor beta chains follows, all from one sample in a study of blood T cell repertoires in COVID-19. TCRdb's table, derived via immunoSEQ multiplex PCR, lists solely in-frame clones and lacks some. The data hold some 270,000 clones, with more than 85% observed a single time. The specimen sequenced was PBMCs or T cells enriched from blood (not recorded which). The source of these receptors is a man in his forties or fifties who had been exposed to COVID-19. CDR3s include the opening cysteine and the closing phenylalanine or tryptophan. The order of the fields is D gene, J gene, clone size, V gene, CDR3 protein. The D gene is left open where the match is weak. Clone size, where shown, is once, few, many, or a class for clones that have expanded.

TRBD1 TRBJ2-7 NA TRBV6-5 CASSNPGTAPYEQYF
TRBD2 TRBJ2-3 NA TRBV18 CASSNLAGAADTQYF
NA TRBJ2-5 NA TRBV12-5 CASGFGQETQYF
TRBD2 TRBJ2-5 NA TRBV7-9 CASSQGLAGEWETQYF
TRBD2 TRBJ2-1 NA TRBV28 CASGLGWGNEQFF
NA TRBJ1-2 NA TRBV6-6 CASSPLPGGFSPLGGYTF
TRBD1 TRBJ1-2 NA TRBV4-3 CASSQGTGGINGYTF
NA TRBJ1-6 NA TRBV30 CAWSRITQGKNSPLHF
NA TRBJ2-7 few TRBV20-1 CSASLFGAYEQYF
NA TRBJ1-1 NA TRBV6-2/TRBV6-3 CASSYLRGGASEAFF
NA TRBJ1-1 NA TRBV18 CASFYSQEVEAFF
TRBD1 TRBJ2-7 NA TRBV28 CASSLLGDRKSYEQYF
NA TRBJ2-2 NA TRBV6-5 CASSYSAGLSAGELFF
TRBD1 TRBJ1-3 NA TRBV28 CASSPTLGTGGQSSSGNTIYF
TRBD1 TRBJ1-1 NA TRBV27 CASSWGQMNTEAFF
TRBD2 TRBJ2-3 NA TRBV10-3 CAISFSGTAGGTDTQYF
TRBD1 TRBJ2-7 NA TRBV4-1 CASSQAGTGSYEQYF
NA TRBJ2-7 NA TRBV7-2 CASSLNYDYEQYF
NA TRBJ2-3 NA TRBV4-1 CASSHPTADSTDTQYF
NA TRBJ2-5 NA TRBV6-9 CASSCRQDQETQYF
NA TRBJ2-3 NA TRBV2 CASSEHRGGTDTQYF
NA TRBJ2-1 few TRBV6-2/TRBV6-3 CASSYLGFNEQFF
NA TRBJ1-1 NA TRBV9 CASSARLGDEAFF
NA TRBJ2-2 NA TRBV6-5 CASSWGSQGGELFF
TRBD1 TRBJ2-7 NA TRBV5-1 CASSLTGDPFYEQYF
TRBD2 TRBJ2-7 NA TRBV13 CASSPGLAGRYEQYF
NA TRBJ2-7 once TRBV4-1 CASSQSNSPGYEQYF
NA TRBJ2-3 NA TRBV27 CASSPPRASTDTQYF
TRBD2 TRBJ2-5 few TRBV5-4 CASSLPGLAGVRQETQYF
NA TRBJ1-4 NA TRBV7-2 CASSFGGLGEKLFF
NA TRBJ1-1 NA TRBV6-2/TRBV6-3 CASSYISGGSGAFF
NA TRBJ2-2 NA TRBV5-4 CASSYTGSNTGELFF
NA TRBJ2-7 NA TRBV11-3 CASSSRLITGHEQYF
NA TRBJ1-3 NA TRBV9 CASSGGGNSGNTIYF
TRBD1 TRBJ1-1 NA TRBV18 CASSRQGFNTEAFF
NA TRBJ2-2 NA TRBV28 CASGRHTAKRDTGELFF
NA TRBJ1-2 NA TRBV7-3 CASSSRTVVGYTF
TRBD2 TRBJ2-2 NA TRBV5-1 CASSLELAGGNNTGELFF
TRBD2 TRBJ2-2 NA TRBV10-3 CAISDRGTSGSGTGELFF
TRBD1 TRBJ1-5 NA TRBV7-8 CASSSDREIQPQHF
TRBD1 TRBJ2-7 NA TRBV5-5 CASSLMQGAKQYF
TRBD1 TRBJ1-4 NA TRBV9 CASSVGDRADIEKLFF
NA TRBJ1-6 NA TRBV5-1 CASSRIDRSSYNSPLHF
NA TRBJ1-2 NA TRBV11-2 CASSPTPLGRDGYTF
NA TRBJ2-5 NA TRBV4-1 CASSPPGWETQYF
TRBD1 TRBJ1-2 NA TRBV14 CASSQGTGVDGYTF
NA TRBJ1-5 NA TRBV7-9 CASSGGNQPQHF
NA TRBJ1-4 NA TRBV7-9 CASSLGAGTNEKLFF
NA TRBJ2-3 NA TRBV2 CASSLLGTDTQYF
TRBD1 TRBJ1-1 NA TRBV18 CASSPRQGPTEAFF
NA TRBJ2-7 once TRBV30 CAWSNNYEQYF
NA TRBJ1-2 NA TRBV6-2/TRBV6-3 CASSYSINRGFDGYTF
TRBD1 TRBJ2-1 NA TRBV6-4 CASSVTGGFYNEQFF
NA TRBJ1-2 NA TRBV30 CAWSVAGYGYTF
NA TRBJ1-5 NA TRBV7-2 CASSLSADQPQHF
NA TRBJ1-5 once TRBV19 CATEGLGSHSNQPQHF
NA TRBJ1-3 NA TRBV6-2/TRBV6-3 CASSYKGGAGNTIYF
TRBD2 TRBJ2-1 NA TRBV7-6 CASSSGTSGDYNEQFF
TRBD1 TRBJ1-1 NA TRBV4-1 CASSQVSQQGAGTEAFF